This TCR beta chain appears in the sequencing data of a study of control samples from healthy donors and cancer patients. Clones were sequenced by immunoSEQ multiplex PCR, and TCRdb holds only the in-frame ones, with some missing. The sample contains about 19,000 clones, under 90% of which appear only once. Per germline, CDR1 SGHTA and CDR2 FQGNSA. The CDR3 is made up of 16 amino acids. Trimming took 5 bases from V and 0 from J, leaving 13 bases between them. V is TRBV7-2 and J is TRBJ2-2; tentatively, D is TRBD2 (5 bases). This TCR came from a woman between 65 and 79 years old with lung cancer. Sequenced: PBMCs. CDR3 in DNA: TGTGCCAGCAGCCGCCCTAGCTCTTCGAACACCGGGGAGCTGTTTTTT. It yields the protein CASSRPSSSNTGELFF.